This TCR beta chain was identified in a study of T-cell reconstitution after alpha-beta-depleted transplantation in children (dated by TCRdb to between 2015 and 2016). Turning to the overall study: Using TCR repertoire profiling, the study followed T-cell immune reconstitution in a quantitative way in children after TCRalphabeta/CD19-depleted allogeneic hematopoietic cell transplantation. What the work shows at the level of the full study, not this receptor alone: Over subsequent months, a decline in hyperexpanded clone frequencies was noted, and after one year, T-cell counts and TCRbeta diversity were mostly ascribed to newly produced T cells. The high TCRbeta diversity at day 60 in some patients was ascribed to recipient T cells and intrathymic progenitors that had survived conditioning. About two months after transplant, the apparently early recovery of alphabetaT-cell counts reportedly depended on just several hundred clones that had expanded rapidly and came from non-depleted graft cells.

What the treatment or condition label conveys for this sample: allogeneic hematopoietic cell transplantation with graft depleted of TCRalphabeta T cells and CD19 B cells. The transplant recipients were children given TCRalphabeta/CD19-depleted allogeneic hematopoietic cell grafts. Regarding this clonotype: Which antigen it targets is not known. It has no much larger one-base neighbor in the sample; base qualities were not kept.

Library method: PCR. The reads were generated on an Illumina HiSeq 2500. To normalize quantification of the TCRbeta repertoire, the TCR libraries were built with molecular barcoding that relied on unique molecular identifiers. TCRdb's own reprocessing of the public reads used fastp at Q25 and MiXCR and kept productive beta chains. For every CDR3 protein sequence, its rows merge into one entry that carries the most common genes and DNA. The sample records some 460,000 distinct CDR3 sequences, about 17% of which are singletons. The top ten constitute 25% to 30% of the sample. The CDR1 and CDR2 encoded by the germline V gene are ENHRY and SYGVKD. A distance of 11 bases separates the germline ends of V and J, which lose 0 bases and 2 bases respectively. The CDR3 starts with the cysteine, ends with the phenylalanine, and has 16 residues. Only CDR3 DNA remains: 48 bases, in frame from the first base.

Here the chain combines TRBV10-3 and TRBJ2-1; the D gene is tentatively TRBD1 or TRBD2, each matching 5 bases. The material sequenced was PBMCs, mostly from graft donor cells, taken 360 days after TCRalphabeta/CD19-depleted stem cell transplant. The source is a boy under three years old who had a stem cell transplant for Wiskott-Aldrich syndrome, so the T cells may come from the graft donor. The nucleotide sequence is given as TGTGCCATCAGTGAGTCGTTCACGGGACCCTACAATGAGCAGTTCTTC. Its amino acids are CAISESFTGPYNEQFF.